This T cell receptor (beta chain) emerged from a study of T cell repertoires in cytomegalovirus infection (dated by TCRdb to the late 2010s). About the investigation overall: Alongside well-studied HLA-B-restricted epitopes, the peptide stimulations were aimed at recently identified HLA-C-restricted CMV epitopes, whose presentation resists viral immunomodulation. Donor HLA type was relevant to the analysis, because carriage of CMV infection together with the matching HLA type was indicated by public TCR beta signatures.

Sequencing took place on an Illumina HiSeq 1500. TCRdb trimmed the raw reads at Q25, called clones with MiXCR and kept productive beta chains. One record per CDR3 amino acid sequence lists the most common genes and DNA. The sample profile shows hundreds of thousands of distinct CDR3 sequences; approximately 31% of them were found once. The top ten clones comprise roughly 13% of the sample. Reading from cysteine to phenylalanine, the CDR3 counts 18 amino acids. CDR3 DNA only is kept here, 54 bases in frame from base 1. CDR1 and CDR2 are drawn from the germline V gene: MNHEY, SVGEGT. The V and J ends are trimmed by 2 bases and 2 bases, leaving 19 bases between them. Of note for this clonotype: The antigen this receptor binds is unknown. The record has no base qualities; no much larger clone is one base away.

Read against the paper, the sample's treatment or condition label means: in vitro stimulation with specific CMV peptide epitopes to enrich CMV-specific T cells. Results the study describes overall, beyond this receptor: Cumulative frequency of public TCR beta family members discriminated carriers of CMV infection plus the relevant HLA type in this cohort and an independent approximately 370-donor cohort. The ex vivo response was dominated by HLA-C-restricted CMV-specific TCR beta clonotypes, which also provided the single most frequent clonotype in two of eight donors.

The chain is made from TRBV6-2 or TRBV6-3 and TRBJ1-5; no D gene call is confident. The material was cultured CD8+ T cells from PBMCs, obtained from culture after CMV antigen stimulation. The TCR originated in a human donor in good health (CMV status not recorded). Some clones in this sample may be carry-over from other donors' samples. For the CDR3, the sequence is CASSYDRGEVLGNQPQHF. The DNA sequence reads TGTGCCAGCAGTTACGACCGGGGAGAGGTCCTGGGCAATCAGCCCCAGCATTTT.